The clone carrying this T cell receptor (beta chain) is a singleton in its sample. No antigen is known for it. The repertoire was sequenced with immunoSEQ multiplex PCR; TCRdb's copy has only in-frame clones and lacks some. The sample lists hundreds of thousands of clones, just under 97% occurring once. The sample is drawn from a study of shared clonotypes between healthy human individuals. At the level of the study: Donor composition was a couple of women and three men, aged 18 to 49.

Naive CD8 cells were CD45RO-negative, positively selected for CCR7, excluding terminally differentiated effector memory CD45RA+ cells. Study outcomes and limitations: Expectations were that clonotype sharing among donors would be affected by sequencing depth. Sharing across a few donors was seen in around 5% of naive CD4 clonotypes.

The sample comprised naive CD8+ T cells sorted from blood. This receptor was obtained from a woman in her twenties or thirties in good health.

The CDR3 region is CSVEVMTGSEQYF. In nucleotides, the CDR3 is TGCAGCGTTGAAGTTATGACAGGATCTGAGCAGTACTTC. This chain uses TRBV29-1 with TRBJ2-5, with D perhaps TRBD1 (6 bases). The CDR3 is 13 residues long. With 1 base removed from V and 11 bases from J, the gap between germline ends came to 17 bases. Germline V gene data show CDR1 as SQVTM and CDR2 as ANQGSEA.